The text below deals with one T cell receptor beta chain. This sample is part of a study of blood T cell repertoires in COVID-19. Trimming cost V 0 bases and J 7 bases; bases outside gene matches: 6. The length of the CDR3 is 15 residues. The germline CDR1 and CDR2 sequences are SGHRS and YFSETQ. Some clones are missing from TCRdb's copy, which holds only in-frame ones; the method was immunoSEQ multiplex PCR. The sample has approximately 110,000 clones; 80% to 85% are singletons. The gene calls are TRBV5-1 and TRBJ2-1, with 8 bases aligning to TRBD2. The clonotype originates from a man in his 70s with acute or convalescent COVID-19. Material for sequencing was peripheral blood. The CDR3 is CASSLAGGLINEQFF. Written as DNA, the CDR3 is TGCGCCAGCAGCTTGGCGGGGGGGCTCATTAATGAGCAGTTCTTC.